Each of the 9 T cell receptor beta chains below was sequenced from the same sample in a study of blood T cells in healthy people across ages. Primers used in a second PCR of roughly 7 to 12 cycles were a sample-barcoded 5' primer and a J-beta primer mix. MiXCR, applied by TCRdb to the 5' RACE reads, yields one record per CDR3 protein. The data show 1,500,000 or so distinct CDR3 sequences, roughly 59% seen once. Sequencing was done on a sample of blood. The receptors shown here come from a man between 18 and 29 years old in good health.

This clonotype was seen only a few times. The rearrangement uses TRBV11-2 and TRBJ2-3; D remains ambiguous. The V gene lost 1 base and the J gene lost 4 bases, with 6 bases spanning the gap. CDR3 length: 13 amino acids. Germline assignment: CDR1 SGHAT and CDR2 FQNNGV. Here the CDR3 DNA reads TGTGCCAGCAGCTTAGTTCCCCCAGATACGCAGTATTTT. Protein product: CASSLVPPDTQYF.

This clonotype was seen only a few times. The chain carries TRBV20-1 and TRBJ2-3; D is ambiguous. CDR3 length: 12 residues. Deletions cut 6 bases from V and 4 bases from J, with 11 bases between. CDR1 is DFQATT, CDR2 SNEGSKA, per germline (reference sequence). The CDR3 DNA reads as TGCAGTGCCCAGCTCGCGGCAGATACGCAGTATTTT. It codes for CSAQLAADTQYF.

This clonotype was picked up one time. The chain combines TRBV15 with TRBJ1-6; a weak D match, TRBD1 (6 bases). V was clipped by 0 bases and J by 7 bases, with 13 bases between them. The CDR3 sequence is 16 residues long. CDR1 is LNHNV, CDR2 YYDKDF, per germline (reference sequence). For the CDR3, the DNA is TGTGCCACCAGCAGAGAAAGACAGGTCGGGAATTCACCCCTCCACTTT. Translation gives CATSRERQVGNSPLHF. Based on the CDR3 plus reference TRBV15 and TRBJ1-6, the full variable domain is DAMVIQNPRYQVTQFGKPVTLSCSQTLNHNVMYWYQQKSSQAPKLLFHYYDKDFNNEADTPDNFQSRRPNTSFCFLDIRSPGLGDTAMYLCATSRERQVGNSPLHFGNGTRLTVT.

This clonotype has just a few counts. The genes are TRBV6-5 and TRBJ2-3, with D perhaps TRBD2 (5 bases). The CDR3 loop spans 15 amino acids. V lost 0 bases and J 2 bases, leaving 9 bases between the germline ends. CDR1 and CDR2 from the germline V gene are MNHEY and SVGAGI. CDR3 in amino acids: CASSYSRVATDTQYF. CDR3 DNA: TGTGCCAGCAGTTACTCGAGGGTAGCCACAGATACGCAGTATTTT.

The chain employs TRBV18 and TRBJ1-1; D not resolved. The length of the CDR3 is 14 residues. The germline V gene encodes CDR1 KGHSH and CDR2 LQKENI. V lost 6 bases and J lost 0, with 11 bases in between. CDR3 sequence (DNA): TGTGCCAGCTCGCGGCTCGCGGTGAACACTGAAGCTTTCTTT. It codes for CASSRLAVNTEAFF.

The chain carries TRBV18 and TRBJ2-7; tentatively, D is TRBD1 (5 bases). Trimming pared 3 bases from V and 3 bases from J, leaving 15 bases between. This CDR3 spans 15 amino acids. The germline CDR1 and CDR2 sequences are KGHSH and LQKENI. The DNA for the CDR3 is TGTGCCAGCTCACCCCTTCTCGACAGCAACTACGAGCAGTACTTC. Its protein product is CASSPLLDSNYEQYF. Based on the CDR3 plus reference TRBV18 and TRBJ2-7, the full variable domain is NAGVMQNPRHLVRRRGQEARLRCSPMKGHSHVYWYRQLPEEGLKFMVYLQKENIIDESGMPKERFSAEFPKEGPSILRIQQVVRGDSAAYFCASSPLLDSNYEQYFGPGTRLTVT.

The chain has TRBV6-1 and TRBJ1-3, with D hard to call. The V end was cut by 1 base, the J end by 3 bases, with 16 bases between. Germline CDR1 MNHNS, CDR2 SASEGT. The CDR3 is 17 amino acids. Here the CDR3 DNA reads TGTGCCAGCAGTGAAGACTTCTGGAACAGATATGGAAACACCATATATTTT. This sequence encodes CASSEDFWNRYGNTIYF.

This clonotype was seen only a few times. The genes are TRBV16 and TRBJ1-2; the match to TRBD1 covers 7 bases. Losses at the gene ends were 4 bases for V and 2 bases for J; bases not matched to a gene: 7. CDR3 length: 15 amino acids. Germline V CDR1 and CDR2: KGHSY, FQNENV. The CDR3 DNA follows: TGTGCCAGCAGCCCCCGGACAGGCTTAAACTATGGCTACACCTTC. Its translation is CASSPRTGLNYGYTF.

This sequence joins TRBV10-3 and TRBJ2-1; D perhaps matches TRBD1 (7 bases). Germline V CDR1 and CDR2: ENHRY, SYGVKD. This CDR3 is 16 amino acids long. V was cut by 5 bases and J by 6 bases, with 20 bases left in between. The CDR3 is CAISQAQHRGGNEQFF. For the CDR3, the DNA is TGTGCCATCAGTCAAGCCCAACACAGGGGAGGCAATGAGCAGTTCTTC.